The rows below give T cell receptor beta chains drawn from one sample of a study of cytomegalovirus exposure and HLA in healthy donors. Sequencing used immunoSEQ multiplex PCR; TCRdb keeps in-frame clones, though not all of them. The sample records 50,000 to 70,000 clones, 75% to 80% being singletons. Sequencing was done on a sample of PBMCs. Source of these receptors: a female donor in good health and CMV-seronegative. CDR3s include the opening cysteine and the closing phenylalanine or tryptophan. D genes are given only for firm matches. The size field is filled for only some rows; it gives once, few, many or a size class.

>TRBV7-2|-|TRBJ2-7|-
CASSLVGQVSSEQYF
TGTGCCAGCAGCTTAGTGGGGCAAGTCAGCTCCGAGCAGTACTTC
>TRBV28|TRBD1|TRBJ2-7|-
CASSGLPGQGAFEQYF
TGTGCCAGCAGCGGACTCCCGGGACAGGGGGCCTTCGAGCAGTACTTC
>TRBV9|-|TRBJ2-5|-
CASSVGERQRGETQYF
TGTGCCAGCAGCGTAGGAGAGCGGCAGAGAGGGGAGACCCAGTACTTC
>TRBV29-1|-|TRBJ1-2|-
CSASREYGYTF
TGCAGCGCTTCCAGGGAATATGGCTACACCTTC
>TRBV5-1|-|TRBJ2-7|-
CASSPGDSYEQYF
TGCGCCAGCAGCCCAGGGGACTCCTACGAGCAGTACTTC
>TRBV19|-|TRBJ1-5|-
CASSREDRRQPQHF
TGTGCCAGCTCACGGGAAGACAGGAGGCAGCCCCAGCATTTT
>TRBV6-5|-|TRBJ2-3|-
CASGSPEDTQYF
TGTGCCAGCGGGAGTCCCGAAGATACGCAGTATTTT
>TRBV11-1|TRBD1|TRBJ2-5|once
CASSPRGQGWLETQYF
TGTGCCAGCAGCCCCCGAGGACAGGGCTGGTTGGAGACCCAGTACTTC
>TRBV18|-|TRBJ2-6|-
CASSPSFLSGANVLTF
TGTGCCAGCTCACCATCGTTCCTCTCTGGGGCCAACGTCCTGACTTTC
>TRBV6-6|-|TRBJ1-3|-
CASSSPDRSGNTIYF
TGTGCCAGCAGTTCACCGGACAGATCTGGAAACACCATATATTTT
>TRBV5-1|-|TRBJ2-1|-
CASSFTRQGVNEQFF
TGCGCCAGCAGCTTCACCCGGCAGGGCGTCAATGAGCAGTTCTTC
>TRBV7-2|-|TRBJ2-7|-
CASSFNREGEQYF
TGTGCCAGCAGCTTCAACAGGGAGGGAGAGCAGTACTTC
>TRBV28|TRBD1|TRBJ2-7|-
CASSLGTGAYEQYF
TGTGCCAGCAGTTTGGGGACAGGAGCCTACGAGCAGTACTTC
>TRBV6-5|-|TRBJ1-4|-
CASSSGINEKLFF
TGTGCCAGCAGTTCAGGGATTAATGAAAAACTGTTTTTT
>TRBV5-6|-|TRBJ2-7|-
CASSLSSFGVPYEQYF
TGTGCCAGCAGCTTGTCTAGTTTTGGCGTACCTTACGAGCAGTACTTC
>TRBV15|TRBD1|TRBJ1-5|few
CATSRDKFRDRENQPQHF
TGTGCCACCAGCAGAGATAAATTCCGGGACAGGGAGAATCAGCCCCAGCATTTT
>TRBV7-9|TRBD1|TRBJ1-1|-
CASTATGGHTEAFF
TGTGCCAGCACCGCGACAGGGGGCCACACTGAAGCTTTCTTT
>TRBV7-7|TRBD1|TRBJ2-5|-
CASSYTGGGGETQYF
TGTGCTAGCAGCTATACAGGGGGCGGTGGGGAGACCCAGTACTTC
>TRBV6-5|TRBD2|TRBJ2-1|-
CASSFGTSAYNEQFF
TGTGCCAGCAGTTTCGGGACTAGCGCCTACAATGAGCAGTTCTTC
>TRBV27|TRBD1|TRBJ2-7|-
CASSSRQGPYEQYF
TGTGCCAGCAGTTCTCGACAGGGACCCTACGAGCAGTACTTC
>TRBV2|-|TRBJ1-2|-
CASSEGQYYGYTF
TGTGCCAGCAGTGAAGGGCAATACTATGGCTACACCTTC
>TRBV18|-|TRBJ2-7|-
CASSPDPGLGEQYF
TGTGCCAGCTCACCAGACCCAGGGCTCGGGGAGCAGTACTTC
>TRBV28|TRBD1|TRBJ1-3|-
CASSFLTGVGNTIYF
TGTGCCAGCAGTTTTTTGACAGGGGTCGGAAACACCATATATTTT
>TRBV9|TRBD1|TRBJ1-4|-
CASSPPTGGNEKLFF
TGTGCCAGCAGCCCACCGACAGGGGGAAATGAAAAACTGTTTTTT
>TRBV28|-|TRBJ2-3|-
CASGQGSWTDTQYF
TGTGCCAGCGGCCAGGGGAGTTGGACAGATACGCAGTATTTT